Shown below are 24 T cell receptor beta chains from a single sample sequenced in a study of blood T cell repertoires in COVID-19. Method: immunoSEQ multiplex PCR; TCRdb's copy keeps in-frame clones and lacks some. The table lists fewer than 200,000 clones, 75% to 80% of them singletons. Sequenced: peripheral blood. The source of these receptors is a woman between 45 and 60 years old with active or convalescent COVID-19.

The rearrangement joins TRBV28 to TRBJ2-7; the match to TRBD1 covers 7 bases. From germline, CDR1 is MDHEN and CDR2 SYDVKM. Trimming took 4 bases from V and 10 from J; bases not matched to a gene: 13. The CDR3 contains 14 residues. This chain's CDR3 is CASSYRDRVRAQYF. For the CDR3, the DNA is TGTGCCAGCAGTTACCGCGACAGGGTAAGGGCTCAGTACTTC.

The chain has TRBV5-1 and TRBJ2-1; 8 bases agree with TRBD2. The V and J ends lost 0 bases and 3 bases, in that order; junction bases with no gene match: 2. Germline V lookup: CDR1 SGHRS, CDR2 YFSETQ. CDR3 length: 15 amino acids. CDR3 nucleotides: TGCGCCAGCAGCTTGGACGGGGGGGGCTACAATGAGCAGTTCTTC. It specifies CASSLDGGGYNEQFF.

The chain links TRBV28 to TRBJ1-2; TRBD1 matches at 8 bases. There are 15 residues in the CDR3. Per the germline V gene, CDR1 is MDHEN and CDR2 is SYDVKM. V gave up 6 bases and J gave up 2 bases; unmatched junction bases: 8. Here the CDR3 DNA reads TGTGCCAGCAGCCCCCTTTGGACAGGGAACTATGGCTACACCTTC. This codes for CASSPLWTGNYGYTF.

This chain joins TRBV7-8 and TRBJ2-3; TRBD2 matches 10 bases. With 11 bases clipped from V and 4 bases from J, the junction kept 9 bases outside the gene matches. CDR1 SGHVS and CDR2 FQNEAQ come from the germline V gene. The CDR3 is 14 amino acids. The CDR3 nucleotides read TGTGCCTCGGGCCTAGCGGGAGACTCAGATACGCAGTATTTT. It translates to CASGLAGDSDTQYF.

This chain links TRBV29-1 with TRBJ1-1; TRBD1 might be the D (6 bases). CDR3 length: 16 residues. CDR1 SQVTM and CDR2 ANQGSEA come from the germline V gene. V lost 5 bases to trimming and J lost 3 bases, with 22 bases between them. The CDR3 region is CSVWALRGKGDTEAFF. CDR3 bases: TGCAGCGTTTGGGCACTCAGGGGCAAGGGGGACACTGAAGCTTTCTTT.

The chain combines TRBV7-9 with TRBJ1-4; 8 bases map to TRBD1. The germline V gene encodes CDR1 SEHNR and CDR2 FQNEAQ (reference sequence). V lost 5 bases and J lost 5; bases outside the gene matches: 7. The CDR3 has 15 amino acids. DNA of the CDR3: TGTGCCAGCAGCCCCGGGACAGGCGGGAATGAAAAACTGTTTTTT. Protein sequence: CASSPGTGGNEKLFF. Looking up the rest from reference TRBV7-9 and TRBJ1-4 gives the full variable domain: DTGVSQNPRHKITKRGQNVTFRCDPISEHNRLYWYRQTLGQGPEFLTYFQNEAQLEKSRLLSDRFSAERPKGSFSTLEIQRTEQGDSAMYLCASSPGTGGNEKLFFGSGTQLSVL.

J is TRBJ1-5 and V is TRBV6-5, with a possible D match to TRBD1 (6 bases). The V end lost 6 bases, the J end lost 5 bases, and 17 bases lay between the germline ends. This CDR3 contains 15 residues. Germline CDR1 reads MNHEY; CDR2 reads SVGAGI. This CDR3 reads CASRLQGQGDQPQHF. CDR3 DNA: TGTGCCAGCAGGCTCCAGGGGCAGGGCGATCAGCCCCAGCATTTT.

The V call is TRBV6-1, the J call TRBJ2-3; D is perhaps TRBD1 (5 bases). Trimming cost V 8 bases and J 1 base, with 16 bases left between them. This CDR3 comprises 15 residues. The V gene's germline CDR1 is MNHNS and CDR2 SASEGT. DNA of the CDR3: TGTGCCAGCGGGTTAGACGGACACCGCACAGATACGCAGTATTTT. Translation gives CASGLDGHRTDTQYF.

CDR3 nucleotide sequence: TGTGCCAGCAGTCACCGGACTAGCGGGGGGAGGTCCGGGGAGCTGTTTTTT. Translated: CASSHRTSGGRSGELFF. The chain employs TRBV2 and TRBJ2-2; 14 nucleotides match TRBD2. The CDR3 consists of 17 residues. Looked up from germline, CDR1 is SNHLY and CDR2 is FYNNEI. V gave up 5 bases and J gave up 6 bases; unmatched junction bases: 8.

The gene calls are TRBV5-5 and TRBJ2-5; 7 nucleotides align to TRBD2. CDR3 length: 14 residues. Germline-derived CDR1 and CDR2 are SGHKS and YYEKEE (reference sequence). V was clipped by 4 bases and J by 5 bases; unmatched bases: 8. CDR3 sequence (DNA): TGTGCCAGCAGCCCGGGAGGATTTGGCGAGACCCAGTACTTC. This sequence encodes CASSPGGFGETQYF.

The J gene is TRBJ1-2, the V gene TRBV5-4; possible D gene TRBD1, 5 bases. The CDR3 is 15 residues long. Trimming took 2 bases from V and 2 from J, leaving 13 bases between them. Looked up from germline, CDR1 is SGHNT and CDR2 is YYREEE (reference sequence). The CDR3 spells CASSLYDSLNYGYTF. Written as DNA, the CDR3 is TGTGCCAGCAGCTTATACGACAGTTTAAACTATGGCTACACCTTC.

The table lists this clone with a few counts. V is TRBV6-5 and J is TRBJ1-1, with D unresolved. Per germline, CDR1 MNHEY and CDR2 SVGAGI. V lost 2 bases, J lost 1 base, and 11 bases lay in between. The CDR3 is 15 amino acids. For the CDR3, the DNA is TGTGCCAGCAGTTACGATCCGGTCCAGAACACTGAAGCTTTCTTT. This gives the protein CASSYDPVQNTEAFF.

The chain links TRBV10-3 to TRBJ1-4; TRBD1 matches 9 bases. Germline lookup yields CDR1 ENHRY and CDR2 SYGVKD. The CDR3 length is 16 residues. V gave up 3 bases and J gave up 4 bases; unmatched junction bases: 6. The CDR3 region has the DNA TGTGCCATCAGTGACTACTGGACAGGGGATAATGAAAAACTGTTTTTT. Residues: CAISDYWTGDNEKLFF.

This chain connects TRBV3-1 (or the pseudogene TRBV3-2) to TRBJ2-2; the D is unclear. Germline loops: CDR1 LGHDT, CDR2 YNNKEL (reference sequence). The length of the CDR3 is 14 residues. V lost 0 bases to trimming and J lost 4 bases, with 6 bases between them. The CDR3 nucleotides are TGTGCCAGCAGCCAAGATCTACGCACCGGGGAGCTGTTTTTT. It yields the protein CASSQDLRTGELFF.

Notes on this clone: This specimen includes other DNA sequences encoding the same CDR3. The genes are TRBV7-2 and TRBJ1-5; D may be TRBD1 (6 bases). The CDR3 runs 13 residues. The V gene lost 2 bases and the J gene lost 4 bases, with 6 bases spanning the gap. The germline CDR1 and CDR2 sequences are SGHTA and FQGNSA. The CDR3 DNA sequence: TGTGCCAGCAGCTTACAGGGGAATCAGCCCCAGCATTTT. Translation gives CASSLQGNQPQHF.

This chain connects TRBV6-2 or TRBV6-3 to TRBJ1-5, with 7 bases matching TRBD1. Per the germline V gene, CDR1 is MNHEY and CDR2 is SVGEGT. The CDR3 extends over 18 amino acids. J lost 0 bases, V lost 0 bases, and 8 bases had no gene match. CDR3 nucleotides: TGTGCCAGCAGTTACTCAAAGACAGGGCAGGCTAGCAATCAGCCCCAGCATTTT. Protein sequence: CASSYSKTGQASNQPQHF.

This clone is a singleton in its sample. The genes are TRBV5-8 and TRBJ2-3, with 7 bases matching TRBD1. Germline CDR1 SGHTS, CDR2 YDEGEE. The V gene end was trimmed by 4 bases and the J gene end by 5 bases; junction bases not matched to a gene: 7. The CDR3 is 14 residues long. The CDR3 sequence is CASSHRAGGDTQYF. In nucleotides, the CDR3 is TGTGCCAGCAGCCACAGGGCAGGGGGAGATACGCAGTATTTT.

V and J are TRBV27 and TRBJ2-3; 9 bases are shared with TRBD1. Germline lookup yields CDR1 MNHEY and CDR2 SMNVEV (reference sequence). CDR3 length equals 13 residues. The CDR3 region is CVIRDRVTDTQYF. In DNA form, the CDR3 reads TGTGTCATCCGGGACAGGGTAACAGATACGCAGTATTTT.

This chain uses TRBV7-2 with TRBJ2-5, with TRBD1 matching over 10 bases. The DNA matches TRBJ2-7 better at its end, which makes the J call doubtful. There are 17 residues in the CDR3. Germline CDR1 SGHTA, CDR2 FQGNSA. The CDR3 nucleotides are TGTGCCAGCAGCGCCGGTGGTTTGGGACAGGGGTTCTACGAGCAGTACTTC. Amino acids: CASSAGGLGQGFYEQYF.

The CDR3 spells CASSHFYTGELFF. DNA of the CDR3: TGCGCCAGCAGTCATTTCTACACCGGGGAGCTGTTTTTT. The rearrangement links TRBV23-1 to TRBJ2-2; D is unclear. TRBV23-1 is an ORF for which the function is uncertain. Trimming cost V 3 bases and J 3 bases, with 5 bases left between them. The CDR3 totals 13 residues.

This sequence joins TRBV30 and TRBJ1-5; the D is unclear. Trimming took off 1 base at V and 6 bases at J, with 13 bases between the two ends. The CDR3 is 14 amino acids. CDR1 and CDR2 (germline): GTSNPN, SVGIG (reference sequence). The CDR3 sequence is CAWSGQTLLQPQHF. CDR3 DNA sequence: TGTGCCTGGAGTGGTCAGACTCTTCTTCAGCCCCAGCATTTT.

The chain recombines TRBV3-1 (or the pseudogene TRBV3-2) with TRBJ1-2; tentatively, D is TRBD1 (6 bases). This CDR3 region has 22 residues. The ends were cut back, 1 base at V and 6 bases at J, with 36 bases in the middle. CDR1 is LGHDT and CDR2 is YNNKEL in the germline V gene (reference sequence). The CDR3 coding sequence is TGTGCCAGCAGCCAAGCAGGGGCGTCCCAACTATATTACCCCCCGCCCGCCAATGGCTACACCTTC. Its protein is CASSQAGASQLYYPPPANGYTF.

The chain employs TRBV6-6 and TRBJ1-1; 7 positions agree with TRBD1. V trimming: 5 bases; J trimming: 4 bases; junction bases outside the gene matches: 7. There are 14 residues in the CDR3. The germline gives CDR1 MNHNY, CDR2 SVGAGI (reference sequence). The CDR3 DNA reads TGTGCCAGCAGTCCCGGACAGGCCCGCACTGAAGCTTTCTTT. Its translation: CASSPGQARTEAFF.

The chain combines TRBV28 with TRBJ1-1; D ambiguous. Trimming removed 6 bases from V and 1 base from J, with 9 bases in between. This CDR3 spans 13 amino acids. Germline V lookup: CDR1 MDHEN, CDR2 SYDVKM. The CDR3 region has the DNA TGTGCCAGCAGACCCATGGCGAACACTGAAGCTTTCTTT. This sequence encodes CASRPMANTEAFF.